The entry below describes one T cell receptor (beta chain). In the original processing: Estimated nucleated cell counts came from reference gene primer amplification. This table comes from immunoSEQ multiplex PCR, and its TCRdb copy is limited to in-frame clones, with some not included. Clonal size and the V and J genes are those of that table, whereas D and trimming came from the DNA. The sample lists approximately 250,000 clones, about nine tenths occurring once. The data are from a study of blood T cell repertoires in COVID-19. J was trimmed by 5 bases and V by 2 bases; bases with no gene match: 13. Germline V gene lookup returns CDR1 LGHNA and CDR2 YNFKEQ. This CDR3 has 18 residues.

This TCR came from a man between 25 and 39 years old with COVID-19, enrolled during active disease. This sequence joins TRBV4-2 and TRBJ2-7; TRBD2 matches at 12 bases. Input material: peripheral blood. CDR3 amino acids: CASSQTQSSGGAPNEQYF. The CDR3 bases are TGTGCCAGCAGCCAAACCCAATCTAGCGGGGGGGCCCCCAACGAGCAGTACTTC.